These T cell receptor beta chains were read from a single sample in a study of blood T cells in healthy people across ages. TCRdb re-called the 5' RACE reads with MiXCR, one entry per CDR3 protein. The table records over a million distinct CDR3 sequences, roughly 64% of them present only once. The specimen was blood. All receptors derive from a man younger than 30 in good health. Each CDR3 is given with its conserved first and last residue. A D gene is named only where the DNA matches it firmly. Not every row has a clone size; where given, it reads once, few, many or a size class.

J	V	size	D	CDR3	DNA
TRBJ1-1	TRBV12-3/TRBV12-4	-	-	CASSSTQGYGEAFF	TGTGCCAGCAGTTCAACCCAGGGCTACGGTGAAGCTTTCTTT
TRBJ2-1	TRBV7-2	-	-	CASSLGTGLRLIEQFF	TGTGCCAGCAGCTTAGGAACTGGACTGCGTTTAATTGAGCAGTTCTTC
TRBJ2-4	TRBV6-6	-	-	CASSSGSRDIQYF	TGTGCCAGCAGTTCAGGGTCGAGGGACATTCAGTACTTC
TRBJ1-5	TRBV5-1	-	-	CASSTGRGNQPQHF	TGCGCCAGCAGCACAGGACGGGGAAATCAGCCCCAGCATTTT
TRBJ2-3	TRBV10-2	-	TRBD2	CASSDILAGSDTQYF	TGCGCCAGCAGTGATATACTAGCGGGATCAGATACGCAGTATTTT
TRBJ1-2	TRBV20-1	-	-	CSVMIGADGYTF	TGCAGTGTCATGATAGGGGCCGATGGCTACACCTTC
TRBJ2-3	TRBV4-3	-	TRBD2	CASSQDDSETSGASADTQYF	TGCGCCAGCAGCCAAGATGATTCTGAGACTAGCGGGGCTAGCGCAGATACGCAGTATTTT
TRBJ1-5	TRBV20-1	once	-	CSAREVGDNNQPQHF	TGCAGTGCTAGAGAGGTTGGGGACAACAATCAGCCCCAGCATTTT
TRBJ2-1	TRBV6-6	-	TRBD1	CASSYSWDREGEQFF	TGTGCCAGCAGTTACTCTTGGGACAGGGAGGGTGAGCAGTTCTTC
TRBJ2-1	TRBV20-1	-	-	CSACGANTPLNEQFF	TGCAGTGCTTGTGGGGCCAACACACCCCTCAATGAGCAGTTCTTC
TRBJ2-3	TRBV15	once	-	CATSITTSRTQYF	TGTGCCACCAGCATCACTACCTCGCGTACGCAGTATTTT
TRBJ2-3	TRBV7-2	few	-	CASSHQWNTQYF	TGTGCCAGCAGCCACCAATGGAATACGCAGTATTTT
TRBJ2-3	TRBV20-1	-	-	CSASPPRLGRSPDTQYF	TGCAGTGCTAGCCCACCTCGACTAGGGCGGAGTCCAGATACGCAGTATTTT
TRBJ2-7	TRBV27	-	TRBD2	CASSRGTSGYEQYF	TGTGCCAGCAGCCGTGGGACTAGCGGCTACGAGCAGTACTTC
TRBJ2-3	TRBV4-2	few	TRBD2	CASSQDPGLAGGTDTQYF	TGTGCCAGCAGCCAAGATCCCGGACTAGCGGGTGGCACAGATACGCAGTATTTT
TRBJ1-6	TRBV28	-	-	CASSLRQTSSSYNSPLHF	TGTGCCAGCAGTTTAAGGCAGACTTCGAGCTCCTATAATTCACCCCTCCACTTT
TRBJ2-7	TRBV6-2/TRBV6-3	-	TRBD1	CASAGTVYEQYF	TGTGCCAGCGCCGGGACAGTGTACGAGCAGTACTTC
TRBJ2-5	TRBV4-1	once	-	CASSQGPGGDQYF	TGCGCCAGCAGCCAAGGGCCAGGGGGGGACCAGTACTTC
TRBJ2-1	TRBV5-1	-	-	CASSTKRFSYNEQFF	TGCGCCAGCTCAACTAAGCGGTTCTCCTACAATGAGCAGTTCTTC
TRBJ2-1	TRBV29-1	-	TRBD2	CSVGEGRSEQFF	TGCAGCGTTGGGGAGGGACGGAGTGAGCAGTTCTTC
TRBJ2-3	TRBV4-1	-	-	CASSQDWNTDTQYF	TGCGCCAGCAGCCAAGATTGGAACACAGATACGCAGTATTTT
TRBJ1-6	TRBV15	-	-	CATSSRTGISPLHF	TGTGCCACCAGCTCCCGAACGGGAATTTCACCCCTCCACTTT
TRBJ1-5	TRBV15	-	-	CATSRDLRGNQPQHF	TGTGCCACCAGCAGAGATTTAAGGGGCAATCAGCCCCAGCATTTT
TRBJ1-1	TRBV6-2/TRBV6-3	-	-	CASSYSIQMNTEAFF	TGTGCCAGCAGTTACTCGATTCAAATGAACACTGAAGCTTTCTTT
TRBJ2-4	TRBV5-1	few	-	CAKYLFRDLRDIKNIQYF	TGCGCCAAATACCTTTTCCGGGACCTAAGAGACATCAAAAACATTCAGTACTTC
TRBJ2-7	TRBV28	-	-	CASSLTGPPEQYF	TGTGCCAGCAGTTTAACAGGGCCACCCGAGCAGTACTTC
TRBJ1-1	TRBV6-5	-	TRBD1	CASSDPWTGNTEAFF	TGTGCCAGCAGTGACCCCTGGACAGGAAACACTGAAGCTTTCTTT
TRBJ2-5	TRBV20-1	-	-	CSARGEPFYNEQYF	TGCAGTGCTAGAGGCGAGCCTTTCTACAATGAGCAGTACTTC